A single T cell receptor beta chain is shown here with its context. What it binds is unknown. At one of its ends the junction is not consistent with the germline gene, which may arise from a read error. The sample comes from a study of cytomegalovirus exposure and HLA in healthy donors. General study points: Later analysis indicated greater clonal expansion among HLA-associated TCR beta chains than among equally common other chains. Sequencing likely generated an artifact that appeared as a cluster of highly shared sequence variants.

The PCR used 60 Vbeta and 13 Jbeta primers. Repertoires were generated with immunoSEQ multiplex PCR, while TCRdb's copy carries only in-frame clones and drops some. The sample lists 130,000 or so clones, over 60% occurring once. Germline values: CDR1 SEHNR, CDR2 FQNEAQ (reference sequence). The CDR3 runs to 15 residues. The genes are TRBV7-9 and TRBJ2-1, with D possibly TRBD2 on 6 matching bases. Sequences were obtained from PBMCs. The TCR was taken from a woman aged 40 to 49 in good health and CMV-seronegative. DNA for the CDR3: TGTTCCAGCAGCTTTTTGTCGGGAGACCGAAATGAGCAGTTCTTC. Amino acid sequence: CSSSFLSGDRNEQFF.